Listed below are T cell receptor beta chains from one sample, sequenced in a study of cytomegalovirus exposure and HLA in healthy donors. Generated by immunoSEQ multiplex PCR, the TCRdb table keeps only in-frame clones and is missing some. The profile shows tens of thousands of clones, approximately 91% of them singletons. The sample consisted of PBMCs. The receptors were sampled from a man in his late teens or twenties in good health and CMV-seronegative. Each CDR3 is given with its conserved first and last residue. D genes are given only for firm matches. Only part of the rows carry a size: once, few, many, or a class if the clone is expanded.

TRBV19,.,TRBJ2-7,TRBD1,CASSIGPGQGIYEQYF,TGTGCCAGTAGTATCGGGCCGGGACAGGGAATATACGAGCAGTACTTC
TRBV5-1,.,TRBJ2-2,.,CASSLDFPGLINTGELFF,TGCGCCAGCAGCTTGGATTTCCCGGGACTGATTAACACCGGGGAGCTGTTTTTT
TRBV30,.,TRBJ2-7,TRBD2,CAWSLGTSGRPPPSEQYF,TGTGCCTGGAGCCTCGGGACTAGCGGGAGGCCTCCTCCATCCGAGCAGTACTTC
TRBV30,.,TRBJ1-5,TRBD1,CAWSSGGGQPQHF,TGTGCCTGGAGTTCAGGGGGAGGTCAGCCCCAGCATTTT
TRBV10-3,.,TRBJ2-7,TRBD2,CAISESRSSGSSYEQYF,TGTGCCATCAGTGAGTCGAGGAGTAGCGGGAGCTCCTACGAGCAGTACTTC
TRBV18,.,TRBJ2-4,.,CASSPGLREADIQYF,TGTGCCAGCTCACCGGGCTTGAGGGAGGCAGACATTCAGTACTTC
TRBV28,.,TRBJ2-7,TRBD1,CASSPATGGYEQYF,TGTGCCAGCAGTCCCGCGACAGGGGGCTACGAGCAGTACTTC
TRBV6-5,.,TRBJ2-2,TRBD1,CASSYSTGGPTGELFF,TGTGCCAGCAGTTACTCGACAGGGGGCCCAACCGGGGAGCTGTTTTTT
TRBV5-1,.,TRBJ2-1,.,CASRARGENEQFF,TGCGCCAGCAGGGCCAGGGGGGAAAATGAGCAGTTCTTC
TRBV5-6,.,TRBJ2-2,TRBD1,CASSFFDRVDGELFF,TGTGCCAGCAGCTTCTTTGACAGGGTGGACGGGGAGCTGTTTTTT
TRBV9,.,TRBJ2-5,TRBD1,CASGGDRVDQETQYF,TGTGCCAGCGGGGGGGACAGGGTGGACCAAGAGACCCAGTACTTC
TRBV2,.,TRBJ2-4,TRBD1,CASTGGFNIQYF,TGTGCCAGTACAGGGGGTTTTAACATTCAGTACTTC
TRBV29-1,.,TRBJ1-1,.,CSTRTVSLTEAFF,TGCAGCACCCGGACAGTCTCCCTTACTGAAGCTTTCTTT
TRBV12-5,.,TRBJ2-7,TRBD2,CASGLPWGAGEECEQYF,TGTGCTAGTGGTTTGCCCTGGGGAGCGGGAGAGGAGTGCGAGCAGTACTTC
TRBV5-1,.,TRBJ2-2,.,CASHPEATLTTGELFF,TGCGCCAGTCATCCCGAGGCGACTTTAACAACCGGGGAGCTGTTTTTT
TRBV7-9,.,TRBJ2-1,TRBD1,CASSQGAGNDEQFF,TGTGCCAGCAGCCAGGGGGCGGGAAACGATGAGCAGTTCTTC
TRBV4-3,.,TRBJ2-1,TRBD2,CASSQVGRELHEQFF,TGCGCCAGCAGCCAAGTAGGGCGGGAGTTACATGAGCAGTTCTTC
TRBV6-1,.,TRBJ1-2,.,CASTLSGLANYGYTF,TGTGCCAGCACCTTGAGTGGACTAGCTAACTATGGCTACACCTTC
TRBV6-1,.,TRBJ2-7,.,CASSEGVWEPAYEQYF,TGTGCCAGCAGTGAGGGAGTTTGGGAGCCCGCCTACGAGCAGTACTTC
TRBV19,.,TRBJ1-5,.,CASQMGQLNQPQHF,TGTGCCAGTCAGATGGGACAACTTAATCAGCCCCAGCATTTT
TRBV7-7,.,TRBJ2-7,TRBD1,CASSFDRGSSEQYF,TGTGCTAGCAGCTTCGACAGGGGGTCTTCCGAGCAGTACTTC
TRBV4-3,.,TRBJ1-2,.,CASSQDWTANLANYGYTF,TGCGCCAGCAGCCAAGACTGGACAGCCAATCTAGCTAACTATGGCTACACCTTC
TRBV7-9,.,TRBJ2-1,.,CASSPRGTLSYNEQFF,TGTGCCAGCAGCCCCAGGGGGACTCTCTCCTACAATGAGCAGTTCTTC
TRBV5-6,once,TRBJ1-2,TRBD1,CASSPWTGNWYGYTF,TGTGCCAGCAGCCCATGGACAGGGAATTGGTATGGCTACACCTTC
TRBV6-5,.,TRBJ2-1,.,CASSYRGITYNEQFF,TGTGCCAGCAGTTATCGGGGGATTACCTACAATGAGCAGTTCTTC
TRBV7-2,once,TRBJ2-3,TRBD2,CASSLVASGTGTDTQYF,TGTGCCAGCAGCTTAGTGGCTAGCGGGACCGGCACAGATACGCAGTATTTT
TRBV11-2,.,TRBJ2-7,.,CASRSGNYYEQYF,TGTGCCAGCAGATCCGGGAACTACTACGAGCAGTACTTC
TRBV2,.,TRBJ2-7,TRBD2,CASSEARGLVSYEQYF,TGTGCCAGCAGCGAAGCTAGGGGACTAGTAAGCTACGAGCAGTACTTC
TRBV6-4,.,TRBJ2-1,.,CASSAPGGAYNEQFF,TGTGCCAGCAGTGCCCCGGGGGGCGCCTACAATGAGCAGTTCTTC
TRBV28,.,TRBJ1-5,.,CASSPVPGGYSNQPQHF,TGTGCCAGCAGTCCCGTACCGGGGGGCTATAGCAATCAGCCCCAGCATTTT
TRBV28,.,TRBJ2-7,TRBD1,CASRGGGLYEQYF,TGTGCCAGCAGAGGGGGCGGTCTCTACGAGCAGTACTTC
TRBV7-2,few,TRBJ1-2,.,CASRFDSSYGYTF,TGTGCCAGCAGGTTCGACAGTTCCTATGGCTACACCTTC
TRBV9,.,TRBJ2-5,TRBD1,CASSAGQGQETQYF,TGTGCCAGCAGCGCGGGACAGGGTCAAGAGACCCAGTACTTC
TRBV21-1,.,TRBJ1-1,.,CASSKAPGEGWGTEAFF,TGTGCCAGCAGCAAAGCGCCCGGGGAGGGGTGGGGCACTGAAGCTTTCTTT
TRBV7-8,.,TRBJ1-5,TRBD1,CASSLGAGGPQPQHF,TGTGCCAGCAGCTTAGGGGCAGGGGGCCCTCAGCCCCAGCATTTT
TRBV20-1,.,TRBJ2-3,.,CSASSETLQYF,TGCAGTGCTAGCAGCGAGACTTTGCAGTATTTT
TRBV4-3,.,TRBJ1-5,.,CASSQEAAAYSNQPQHF,TGCGCCAGCAGCCAAGAGGCTGCGGCATATAGCAATCAGCCCCAGCATTTT
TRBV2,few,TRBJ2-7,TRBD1,CATVPGQGNEQYF,TGTGCCACAGTACCGGGACAGGGGAACGAGCAGTACTTC